This T cell receptor beta chain stems from a study of shared clonotypes between healthy human individuals. The V end was cut by 4 bases, the J end by 0 bases, with 6 bases between. Germline CDR1 reads WSHSY; CDR2 reads SAAADI. The CDR3 has 13 amino acids. Generated by immunoSEQ multiplex PCR, the TCRdb table keeps only in-frame clones and is missing some. This table has some 2.1 million clones, 85% to 95% appearing once. Only CD45RO-negative cells positively selected for CCR7 counted as naive CD8 cells, so terminally differentiated effector memory CD45RA+ cells were excluded. Recent vaccinations or acute infections were absent in the healthy HIV-negative adult donors. Caucasian adults living in Nashville, Tennessee, provided all samples.

The sequenced material came from naive CD8+ T cells sorted from blood. J is TRBJ2-5 and V is TRBV10-2; D is undetermined. This TCR came from a man between 18 and 35 years old in good health. CDR3 in amino acids: CASSGGNQETQYF. The CDR3 DNA reads TGCGCCAGCAGTGGAGGAAACCAAGAGACCCAGTACTTC.